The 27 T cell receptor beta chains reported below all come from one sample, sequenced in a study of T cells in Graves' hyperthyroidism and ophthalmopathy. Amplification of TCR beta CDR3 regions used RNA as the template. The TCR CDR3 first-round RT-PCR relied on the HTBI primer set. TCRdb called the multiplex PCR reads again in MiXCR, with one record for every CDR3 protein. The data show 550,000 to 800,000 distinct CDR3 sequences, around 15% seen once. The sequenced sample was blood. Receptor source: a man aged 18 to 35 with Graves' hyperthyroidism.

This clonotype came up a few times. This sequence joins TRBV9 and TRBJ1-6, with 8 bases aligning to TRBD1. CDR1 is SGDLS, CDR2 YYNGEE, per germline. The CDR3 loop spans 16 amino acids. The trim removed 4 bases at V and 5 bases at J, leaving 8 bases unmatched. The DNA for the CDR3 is TGTGCCAGCAGCACCTCTTTGGACAGGGATAATTCACCCCTCCACTTT. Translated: CASSTSLDRDNSPLHF. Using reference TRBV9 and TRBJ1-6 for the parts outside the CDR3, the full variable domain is DSGVTQTPKHLITATGQRVTLRCSPRSGDLSVYWYQQSLDQGLQFLIQYYNGEERAKGNILERFSAQQFPDLHSELNLSSLELGDSALYFCASSTSLDRDNSPLHFGNGTRLTVT.

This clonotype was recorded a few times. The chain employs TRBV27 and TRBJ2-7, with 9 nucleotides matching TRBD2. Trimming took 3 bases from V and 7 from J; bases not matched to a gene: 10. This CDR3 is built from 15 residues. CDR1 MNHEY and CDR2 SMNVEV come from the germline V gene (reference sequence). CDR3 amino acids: CASSLLVAGVGEQYF. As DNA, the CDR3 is TGTGCCAGCAGTTTGTTGGTAGCGGGAGTTGGGGAGCAGTACTTC.

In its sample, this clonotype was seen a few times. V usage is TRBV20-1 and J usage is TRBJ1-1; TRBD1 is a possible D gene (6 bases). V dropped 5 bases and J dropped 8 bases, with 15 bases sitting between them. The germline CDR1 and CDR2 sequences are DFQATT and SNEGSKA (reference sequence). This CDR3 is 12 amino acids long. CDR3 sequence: CSALRDTFEAFF. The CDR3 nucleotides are TGCAGTGCTCTCCGGGACACCTTCGAAGCTTTCTTT.

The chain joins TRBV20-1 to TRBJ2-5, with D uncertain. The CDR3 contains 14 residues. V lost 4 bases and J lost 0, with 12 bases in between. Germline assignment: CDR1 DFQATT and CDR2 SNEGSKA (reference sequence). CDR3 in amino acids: CSAIRTADQETQYF. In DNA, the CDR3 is TGCAGTGCTATTAGGACCGCAGACCAAGAGACCCAGTACTTC.

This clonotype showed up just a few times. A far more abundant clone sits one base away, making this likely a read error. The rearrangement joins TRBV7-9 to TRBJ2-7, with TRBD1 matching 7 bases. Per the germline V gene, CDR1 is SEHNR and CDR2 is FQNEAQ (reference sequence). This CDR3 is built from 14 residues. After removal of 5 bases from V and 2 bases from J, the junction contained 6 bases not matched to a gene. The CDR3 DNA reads TGTGCCAGCAGCACCCGGGACAGTCCCTACGAGCAGTACTTC. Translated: CASSTRDSPYEQYF.

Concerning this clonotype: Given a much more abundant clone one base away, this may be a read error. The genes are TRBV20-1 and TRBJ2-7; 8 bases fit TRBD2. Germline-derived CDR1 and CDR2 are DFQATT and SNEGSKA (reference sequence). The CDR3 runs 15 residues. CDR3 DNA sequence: TGCAGTGCTAGAAGGGTGAGCGGGAGTGCCTACGGGCAGTACTTC. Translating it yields CSARRVSGSAYGQYF.

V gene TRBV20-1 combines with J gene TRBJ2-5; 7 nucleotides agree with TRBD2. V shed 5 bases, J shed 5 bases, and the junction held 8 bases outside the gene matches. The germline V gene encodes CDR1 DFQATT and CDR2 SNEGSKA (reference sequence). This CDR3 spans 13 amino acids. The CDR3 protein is CSAYRMGGETQYF. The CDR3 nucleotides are TGCAGTGCTTACAGAATGGGGGGGGAGACCCAGTACTTC.

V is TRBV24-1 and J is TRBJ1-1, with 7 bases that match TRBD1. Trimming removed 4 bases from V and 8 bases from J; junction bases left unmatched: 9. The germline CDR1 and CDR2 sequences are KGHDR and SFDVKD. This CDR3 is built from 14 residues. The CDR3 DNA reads TGTGCCACCAGTGACCCGACGACAGGGACAGAAGCTTTCTTT. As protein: CATSDPTTGTEAFF.

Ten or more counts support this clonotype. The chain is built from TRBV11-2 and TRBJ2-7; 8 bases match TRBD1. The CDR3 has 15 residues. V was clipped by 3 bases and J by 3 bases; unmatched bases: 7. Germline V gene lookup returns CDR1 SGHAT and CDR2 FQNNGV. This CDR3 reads CASSFSGTGGYEQYF. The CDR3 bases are TGTGCCAGCAGCTTCTCCGGGACAGGCGGCTACGAGCAGTACTTC.

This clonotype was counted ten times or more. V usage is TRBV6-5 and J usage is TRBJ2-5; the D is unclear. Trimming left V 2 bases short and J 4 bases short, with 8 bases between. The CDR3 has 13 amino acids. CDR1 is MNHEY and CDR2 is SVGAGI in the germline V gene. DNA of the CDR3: TGTGCCAGCAGTTACGGCCTCCGAGAGACCCAGTACTTC. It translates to CASSYGLRETQYF.

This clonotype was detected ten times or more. The DNA of the CDR3 is TGTGCCAGCAGCTTAGCTTTCGGTGTCGAGGCTTTCTTT. Amino acids: CASSLAFGVEAFF. The rearrangement links TRBV7-8 to TRBJ1-1, with D unresolved. CDR3 length: 13 residues. Germline V CDR1 and CDR2: SGHVS, FQNEAQ. Trimming took 0 bases from V and 11 from J, leaving 13 bases between them.

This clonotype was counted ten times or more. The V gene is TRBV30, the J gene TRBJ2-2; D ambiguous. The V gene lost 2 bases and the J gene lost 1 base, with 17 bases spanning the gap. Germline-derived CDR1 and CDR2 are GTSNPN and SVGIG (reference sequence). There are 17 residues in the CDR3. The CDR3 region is CAWSPGKTSKNTGELFF. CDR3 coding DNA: TGTGCCTGGAGTCCAGGAAAGACTTCAAAGAACACCGGGGAGCTGTTTTTT.

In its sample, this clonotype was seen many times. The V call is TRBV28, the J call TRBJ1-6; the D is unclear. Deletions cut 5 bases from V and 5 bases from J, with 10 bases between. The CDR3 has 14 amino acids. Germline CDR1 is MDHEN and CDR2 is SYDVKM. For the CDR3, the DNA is TGTGCCAGCAGTCTCCCGCGTAATAATTCACCCCTCCACTTT. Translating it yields CASSLPRNNSPLHF.

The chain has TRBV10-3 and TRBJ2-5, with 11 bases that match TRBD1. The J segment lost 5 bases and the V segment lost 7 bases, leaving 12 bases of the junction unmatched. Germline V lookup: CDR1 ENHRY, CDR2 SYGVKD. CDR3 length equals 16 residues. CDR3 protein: CAITQNPGQGGETQYF. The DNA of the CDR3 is TGTGCCATCACCCAAAATCCGGGACAGGGGGGGGAGACCCAGTACTTC.

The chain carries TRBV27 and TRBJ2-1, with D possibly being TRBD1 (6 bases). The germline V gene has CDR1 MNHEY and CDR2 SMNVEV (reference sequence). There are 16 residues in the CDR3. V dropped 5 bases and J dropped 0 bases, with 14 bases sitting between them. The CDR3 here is CASSLTGPSSYNEQFF. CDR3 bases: TGTGCCAGCAGTCTCACAGGGCCGAGCTCCTACAATGAGCAGTTCTTC.

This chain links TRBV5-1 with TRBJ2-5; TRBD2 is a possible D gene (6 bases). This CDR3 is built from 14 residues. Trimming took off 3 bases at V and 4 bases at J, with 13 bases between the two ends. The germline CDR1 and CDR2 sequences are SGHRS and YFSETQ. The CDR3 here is CASSYVSGGETQYF. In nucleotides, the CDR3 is TGCGCCAGCAGCTATGTTAGCGGTGGAGAGACCCAGTACTTC.

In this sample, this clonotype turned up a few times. CDR3 bases: TGTGCCAGCACCATAAGCGGGATGGGAGCTAATGAGCAGTTCTTC. Protein product: CASTISGMGANEQFF. This chain links TRBV12-3 or TRBV12-4 with TRBJ2-1; 7 nucleotides line up with TRBD2. The CDR3 covers 15 residues. V was pared by 7 bases and J by 7 bases, with 13 bases of the junction left unmatched.

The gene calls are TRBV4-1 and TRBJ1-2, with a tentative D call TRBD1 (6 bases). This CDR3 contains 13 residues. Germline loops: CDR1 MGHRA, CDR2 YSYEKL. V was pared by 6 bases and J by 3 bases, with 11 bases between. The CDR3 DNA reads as TGCGCCAGCAGTCCAACAGGGTACTATGGCTACACCTTC. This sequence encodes CASSPTGYYGYTF.

CDR3 bases: TGTGCCAGCAGTTTATTGGCAGGATCTCACTATGGCTACACCTTC. Translation gives CASSLLAGSHYGYTF. The V and J genes are TRBV27 and TRBJ1-2, with D unresolved. The CDR3 runs 15 residues. Germline assignment: CDR1 MNHEY and CDR2 SMNVEV (reference sequence). V gave up 1 base and J gave up 3 bases, with 12 bases separating them.

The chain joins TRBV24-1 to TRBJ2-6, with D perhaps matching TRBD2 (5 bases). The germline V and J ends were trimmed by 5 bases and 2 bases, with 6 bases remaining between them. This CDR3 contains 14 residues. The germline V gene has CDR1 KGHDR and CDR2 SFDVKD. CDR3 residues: CATSAGTGANVLTF. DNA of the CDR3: TGTGCCACCAGTGCGGGAACTGGGGCCAACGTCCTGACTTTC.

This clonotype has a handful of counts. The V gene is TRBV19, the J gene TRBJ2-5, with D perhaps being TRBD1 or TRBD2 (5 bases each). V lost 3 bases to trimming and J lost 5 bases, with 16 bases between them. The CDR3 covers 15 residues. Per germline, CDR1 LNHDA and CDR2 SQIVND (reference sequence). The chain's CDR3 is CASSMGTDGRETQYF. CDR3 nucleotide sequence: TGTGCCAGTAGTATGGGGACGGATGGCCGGGAGACCCAGTACTTC.

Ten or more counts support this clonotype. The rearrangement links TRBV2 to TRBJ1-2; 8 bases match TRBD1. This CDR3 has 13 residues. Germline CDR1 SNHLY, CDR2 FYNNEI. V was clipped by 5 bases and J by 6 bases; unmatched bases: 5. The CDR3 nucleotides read TGTGCCAGCAGTTCTCCGGGACAGGATGGCTACACCTTC. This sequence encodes CASSSPGQDGYTF.

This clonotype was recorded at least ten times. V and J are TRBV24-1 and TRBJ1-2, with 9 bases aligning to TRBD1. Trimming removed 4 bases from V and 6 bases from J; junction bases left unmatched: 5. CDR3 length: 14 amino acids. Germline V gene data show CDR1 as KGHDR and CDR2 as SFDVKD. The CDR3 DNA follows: TGTGCCACCAGTGACCCGGGACAGGGAAATGGCTACACCTTC. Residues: CATSDPGQGNGYTF.

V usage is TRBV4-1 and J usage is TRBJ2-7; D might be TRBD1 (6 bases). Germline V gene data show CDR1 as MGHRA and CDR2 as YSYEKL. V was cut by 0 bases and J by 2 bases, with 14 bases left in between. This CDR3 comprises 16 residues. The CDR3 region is CASSQELGAGAYEQYF. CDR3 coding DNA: TGCGCCAGCAGCCAAGAGCTTGGGGCAGGGGCCTACGAGCAGTACTTC.

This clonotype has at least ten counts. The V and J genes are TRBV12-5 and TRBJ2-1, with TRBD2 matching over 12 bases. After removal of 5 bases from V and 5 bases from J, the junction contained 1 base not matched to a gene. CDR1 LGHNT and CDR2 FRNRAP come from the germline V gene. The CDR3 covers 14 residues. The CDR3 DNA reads TGTGCTAGTGGTCTAGCGGGAGGGCACAATGAGCAGTTCTTC. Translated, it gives CASGLAGGHNEQFF.

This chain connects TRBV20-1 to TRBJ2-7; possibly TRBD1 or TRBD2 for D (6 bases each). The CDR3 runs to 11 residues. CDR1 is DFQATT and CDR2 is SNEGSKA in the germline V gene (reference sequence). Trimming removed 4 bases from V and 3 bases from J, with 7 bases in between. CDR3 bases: TGCAGTGCTAAGGGGGGCTACGAGCAGTACTTC. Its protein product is CSAKGGYEQYF.

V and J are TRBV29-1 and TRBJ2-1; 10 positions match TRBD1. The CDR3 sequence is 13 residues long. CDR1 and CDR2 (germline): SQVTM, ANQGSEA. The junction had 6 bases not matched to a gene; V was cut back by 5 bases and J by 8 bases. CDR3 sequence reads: CSVPGQGIDEQFF. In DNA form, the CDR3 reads TGCAGCGTTCCGGGACAGGGGATCGATGAGCAGTTCTTC.